Listed below are T cell receptor beta chains from one sample, sequenced in a study of post-analysis software for immune sequencing data. TCRdb called the PCR reads again in MiXCR, with one record for every CDR3 protein. Of fewer than 850,000 distinct CDR3 sequences listed, just under 30% are singletons. Sequencing used blood. The receptors were gathered from a girl between 10 and 17 years old with multiple sclerosis. The CDR3 runs from the conserved cysteine through the conserved F or W. A D gene is named only where the DNA matches it firmly. Not every row has a clone size; where given, it reads once, few, many or a size class.

TRBV20-1	TRBD1	TRBJ2-1	.	TGCAGTGCTACGATCCCGGGACAGCCCTACAATGAGCAGTTCTTC	CSATIPGQPYNEQFF
TRBV29-1	.	TRBJ2-1	.	TGCAGCGTTGCGACGGATTACCAAGAGACCCAGTTCTTC	CSVATDYQETQFF
TRBV29-1	.	TRBJ2-3	many	TGCAGCGTTGACTCCGGTTACACAGATACGCAGTATTTT	CSVDSGYTDTQYF
TRBV21-1	.	TRBJ2-3	.	TGTGCCAGCAGCACCGACGGGAGTTGCACAGATACGCAGTATTTT	CASSTDGSCTDTQYF
TRBV28	TRBD1	TRBJ2-7	.	TGTGCCAGCAGTTTAGGGCAGGGGGTAAACTACGAGCAGTACTTC	CASSLGQGVNYEQYF
TRBV6-2/TRBV6-3	.	TRBJ2-4	few	TGTGCCAGCAGCCGGACAGTAAAAAACATTCAGTACTTC	CASSRTVKNIQYF
TRBV24-1	.	TRBJ1-2	.	TGTGCCACCAGTGATCCAGGGTATCATGGCTACACCTTC	CATSDPGYHGYTF
TRBV11-2	TRBD2	TRBJ2-1	few	TGTGCCAGCAGCTCGCGGGGAGGGCCACCGAACAATGAGCAGTTCTTC	CASSSRGGPPNNEQFF
TRBV15	TRBD2	TRBJ2-5	.	TGTGCCACCAGCAGAGATTGGTCGGGTTCTAGCGGGAGTGTCAAGACCCAGTACTTC	CATSRDWSGSSGSVKTQYF
TRBV15	.	TRBJ2-7	.	TGTGCCACCAGCAGTCGAAAATGGGGGTACGAGCAGTACTTC	CATSSRKWGYEQYF
TRBV6-5	.	TRBJ1-5	few	TGTGCCAGCAGTCGGACGGGGATCCGCGATCAGCCCCAGCATTTT	CASSRTGIRDQPQHF
TRBV7-2	.	TRBJ2-7	few	TGTGCCAGCAGCTTAGCGCTTGGGGAAGTTCCGTACGAGCAGTACTTC	CASSLALGEVPYEQYF
TRBV7-9	.	TRBJ2-2	once	TGTGCCAGCAGCTTCGGAAGATGGGGGTCGGACACCGGGGAGCTGTTTTTT	CASSFGRWGSDTGELFF